The next 27 T cell receptor beta chains were all read from a single sample in a study of T cell responses to AZD1222 COVID-19 vaccine (dated by TCRdb to the early 2020s). The meaning of the sample's time point label: baseline before first vaccination. Library prep was done by the immunoSEQ multiplex PCR assay. The table was pulled from immuneACCESS by TCRdb, which kept in-frame rearrangements only. Such tables lose some clones; where checked, under half of the loss comes from unresolved V genes, and the rest has no known cause. The sample table shows over 120,000 clones, and more than 85% are seen once. The top ten hold roughly 5% of the sample. The material was peripheral blood, obtained on day 0 of AZD1222 vaccination. These receptors were obtained from an adult in good health.

Notes on this clone: At the DNA level, this CDR3 is encoded by other sequences in the same sample as well. CDR3 region: CAWTGNSYEQYF. The DNA of the CDR3 is TGTGCCTGGACAGGTAATTCCTACGAGCAGTACTTC. This chain uses TRBV30 with TRBJ2-7, with unresolved D. V was shortened by 4 bases and J by 1 base, with 8 bases between the two germline ends. CDR3 length equals 12 residues. The germline V gene encodes CDR1 GTSNPN and CDR2 SVGIG (reference sequence). Looking up the rest from reference TRBV30 and TRBJ2-7 gives the full variable domain: SQTIHQWPATLVQPVGSPLSLECTVEGTSNPNLYWYRQAAGRGLQLLFYSVGIGQISSEVPQNLSASRPQDRQFILSSKKLLLSDSGFYLCAWTGNSYEQYFGPGTRLTVT.

This sequence joins TRBV19 and TRBJ2-1; D perhaps matches TRBD2 (5 bases). CDR1 and CDR2 from the germline V gene are LNHDA and SQIVND (reference sequence). The length of the CDR3 is 15 residues. The V end was cut by 2 bases, the J end by 0 bases, with 8 bases between. In DNA form, the CDR3 reads TGTGCCAGTAGTATATATGGACTCTCCTACAATGAGCAGTTCTTC. This codes for CASSIYGLSYNEQFF.

The count of this clone is one. The chain combines TRBV5-1 with TRBJ2-2; D may match TRBD1 or TRBD2 (5 bases each). The V end lost 5 bases, the J end lost 1 base, and 15 bases lay between the germline ends. This CDR3 spans 16 amino acids. Per germline, CDR1 SGHRS and CDR2 YFSETQ. The CDR3 DNA reads TGCGCCAGCAGTATAACCGGGACGATGAACACCGGGGAGCTGTTTTTT. Translation: CASSITGTMNTGELFF.

The chain employs TRBV11-2 and TRBJ2-1; TRBD2 agrees at 9 bases. CDR1 SGHAT and CDR2 FQNNGV come from the germline V gene. The V gene end was trimmed by 1 base and the J gene end by 9 bases; junction bases not matched to a gene: 10. The CDR3 covers 16 residues. CDR3 sequence: CASSLAPRGRAGEQFF. CDR3 nucleotide sequence: TGTGCCAGCAGCTTAGCCCCCCGCGGGAGGGCCGGTGAGCAGTTCTTC.

The gene calls are TRBV5-1 and TRBJ1-4, with D tentatively TRBD1 (6 bases). This CDR3 contains 14 residues. Germline V gene sequence: CDR1 SGHRS, CDR2 YFSETQ. V was clipped by 4 bases and J by 0 bases, with 7 bases between them. The CDR3 sequence is CASSEGATNEKLFF. The CDR3 DNA reads TGCGCCAGCAGCGAGGGGGCAACTAATGAAAAACTGTTTTTT.

J is TRBJ2-1 and V is TRBV6-1; 10 nucleotides match TRBD2. There are 14 residues in the CDR3. Unmatched junction bases numbered 9, after V lost 1 base and J lost 15 bases. Looked up from germline, CDR1 is MNHNS and CDR2 is SASEGT. This CDR3 is CASSEVSSGRFWFF. CDR3 nucleotides: TGTGCCAGCAGTGAAGTGAGTAGCGGGAGGTTCTGGTTCTTC.

The CDR3 sequence is CASSYILAEAGYTF. The CDR3 DNA follows: TGTGCCAGCAGTTACATCTTGGCCGAAGCTGGCTACACCTTC. V and J are TRBV6-6 and TRBJ1-2; D unresolved. V lost 2 bases to trimming and J lost 7 bases, with 14 bases between them. The germline gives CDR1 MNHNY, CDR2 SVGAGI (reference sequence). The CDR3 is made up of 14 amino acids.

This rearrangement joins TRBV19 to TRBJ2-1, with D perhaps TRBD1 or TRBD2 (6 bases each). V lost 5 bases, J lost 2 bases, and 10 bases lay in between. Per the germline V gene, CDR1 is LNHDA and CDR2 is SQIVND (reference sequence). The CDR3 contains 14 residues. Here the CDR3 reads CASSPGGPYNEQFF. The DNA of the CDR3 is TGTGCCAGTAGTCCCGGGGGCCCCTACAATGAGCAGTTCTTC.

The rearrangement joins TRBV16 to TRBJ1-2; 8 bases match TRBD1. Germline CDR1 and CDR2: KGHSY and FQNENV. The CDR3 extends over 14 amino acids. Unmatched junction bases numbered 10, after V lost 5 bases and J lost 8 bases. CDR3 bases: TGTGCCAGCAGCACCACAGGGGGGGCGAGAGGCTACACCTTC. This gives the protein CASSTTGGARGYTF.

The V call is TRBV5-6, the J call TRBJ1-1; no definite D call. The CDR3 sequence is 16 residues long. V was cut by 1 base and J by 2 bases, with 15 bases left in between. Germline CDR1 is SGHDT and CDR2 is YYEEEE. The CDR3 spells CASSLHGDLSNTEAFF. DNA of the CDR3: TGTGCCAGCAGCTTGCACGGAGACCTTTCCAACACTGAAGCTTTCTTT.

The chain has TRBV28 and TRBJ2-1; 8 bases are a match to TRBD2. Germline assignment: CDR1 MDHEN and CDR2 SYDVKM. V dropped 2 bases and J dropped 7; count of bases not matched to a gene: 7. The CDR3 has 15 amino acids. In DNA, the CDR3 is TGTGCCAGCAGTTTAATCGGGAGGGCCGGGAATGAGCAGTTCTTC. Encoded protein: CASSLIGRAGNEQFF. Looking up the rest from reference TRBV28 and TRBJ2-1 gives the full variable domain: DVKVTQSSRYLVKRTGEKVFLECVQDMDHENMFWYRQDPGLGLRLIYFSYDVKMKEKGDIPEGYSVSREKKERFSLILESASTNQTSMYLCASSLIGRAGNEQFFGPGTRLTVL.

Here the CDR3 DNA reads TGTGCCAGTAGTCAATGGACTAGCGGGAGGGCCCGCCCTGAGCAGTTCTTC. This codes for CASSQWTSGRARPEQFF. The genes are TRBV19 and TRBJ2-1; TRBD2 agrees at 15 bases. Germline CDR1 LNHDA, CDR2 SQIVND (reference sequence). Losses at the gene ends were 5 bases for V and 9 bases for J; bases not matched to a gene: 11. This CDR3 comprises 17 residues.

The V and J genes are TRBV30 and TRBJ1-3, with D hard to call. The germline gives CDR1 GTSNPN, CDR2 SVGIG (reference sequence). Between the trimmed V and J ends, which lost 3 bases and 1 base, there was a span of 7 bases. The CDR3 has 13 residues. The DNA for the CDR3 is TGTGCCTGGAGGAAGGGTTCTGGAAACACCATATATTTT. Translation gives CAWRKGSGNTIYF.

V usage is TRBV5-4 and J usage is TRBJ1-2, with TRBD1 matching 8 bases. This CDR3 is built from 16 residues. Per germline, CDR1 SGHNT and CDR2 YYREEE (reference sequence). Losses at the gene ends were 1 base for V and 4 bases for J; bases not matched to a gene: 9. The CDR3 is CASSLRDAGTGYGYTF. The DNA of the CDR3 is TGTGCCAGCAGCTTGAGGGACGCCGGGACAGGCTATGGCTACACCTTC.

This clone occurred once. The chain couples TRBV5-6 to TRBJ1-3; D might be TRBD1 (5 bases). Trimming removed 2 bases from V and 0 bases from J, with 9 bases in between. Germline values: CDR1 SGHDT, CDR2 YYEEEE. This CDR3 spans 15 amino acids. CDR3 DNA sequence: TGTGCCAGCAGCTTTGGGACGTACTCTGGAAACACCATATATTTT. Its protein is CASSFGTYSGNTIYF.

The rearrangement joins TRBV7-8 to TRBJ2-1; possibly TRBD2 for D (5 bases). Germline assignment: CDR1 SGHVS and CDR2 FQNEAQ. Trimming shortened V by 3 bases and J by 3 bases, and 12 bases separated the two germline ends. CDR3 size: 15 residues. CDR3 loop: CASSLDWGDYNEQFF. The CDR3 nucleotides read TGTGCCAGCAGCTTGGACTGGGGAGACTACAATGAGCAGTTCTTC.

This clone showed up just once. This chain links TRBV7-9 with TRBJ2-3, with 8 bases identical to TRBD1. Trimming took 5 bases from V and 2 from J; bases not matched to a gene: 9. Germline assignment: CDR1 SEHNR and CDR2 FQNEAQ (reference sequence). This CDR3 has 16 residues. CDR3 protein: CASSATRDRFTDTQYF. For the CDR3, the DNA is TGTGCCAGCAGCGCCACCCGGGACAGGTTCACAGATACGCAGTATTTT. The entire variable domain, with the rest obtained from reference TRBV7-9 and TRBJ2-3, is as follows: DTGVSQNPRHKITKRGQNVTFRCDPISEHNRLYWYRQTLGQGPEFLTYFQNEAQLEKSRLLSDRFSAERPKGSFSTLEIQRTEQGDSAMYLCASSATRDRFTDTQYFGPGTRLTVL.

The chain has TRBV7-9 and TRBJ2-3; D ambiguous. V was trimmed by 2 bases and J by 4 bases, leaving 4 bases between them. This CDR3 contains 12 residues. Germline values: CDR1 SEHNR, CDR2 FQNEAQ (reference sequence). CDR3 coding DNA: TGTGCCAGCAGCTTAAACGCAGATACGCAGTATTTT. Its translation: CASSLNADTQYF. The full variable domain, completed using reference TRBV7-9 and TRBJ2-3, is DTGVSQNPRHKITKRGQNVTFRCDPISEHNRLYWYRQTLGQGPEFLTYFQNEAQLEKSRLLSDRFSAERPKGSFSTLEIQRTEQGDSAMYLCASSLNADTQYFGPGTRLTVL.

The rearrangement joins TRBV7-9 to TRBJ1-1; TRBD1 is a possible D gene (6 bases). The CDR3 has 15 residues. V lost 1 base and J lost 4, with 13 bases in between. CDR1 is SEHNR, CDR2 FQNEAQ, per germline (reference sequence). Written as DNA, the CDR3 is TGTGCCAGCAGCTTAGTACAGGGAGACCTCACTGAAGCTTTCTTT. It is translated as CASSLVQGDLTEAFF.

The gene calls are TRBV3-1 (or the pseudogene TRBV3-2) and TRBJ1-1, with 8 bases lining up with TRBD1. Trimming cost V 0 bases and J 7 bases; bases outside gene matches: 7. Germline CDR1 reads LGHDT; CDR2 reads YNNKEL (reference sequence). The CDR3 extends over 15 amino acids. The CDR3 coding sequence is TGTGCCAGCAGCCAAGACGAAGGACAGGGAGGTGAAGCTTTCTTT. Encoded protein: CASSQDEGQGGEAFF.

CDR3 nucleotide sequence: TGTGCCAGTAGTATGAATAGGATTCAAGAGACCCAGTACTTC. Protein sequence: CASSMNRIQETQYF. This chain connects TRBV19 to TRBJ2-5; the D is unclear. The germline V and J ends were trimmed by 3 bases and 2 bases, with 10 bases remaining between them. The length of the CDR3 is 14 residues. Germline assignment: CDR1 LNHDA and CDR2 SQIVND (reference sequence).

The chain links TRBV7-9 to TRBJ1-5, with 11 bases matching TRBD1. The CDR3 consists of 15 residues. The germline CDR1 and CDR2 sequences are SEHNR and FQNEAQ (reference sequence). J lost 4 bases, V lost 5 bases, and 4 bases had no gene match. CDR3 in amino acids: CASSLGTGGNQPQHF. The CDR3 DNA sequence: TGTGCCAGCAGCCTAGGGACAGGGGGGAATCAGCCCCAGCATTTT. The whole variable domain, filled in from reference TRBV7-9 and TRBJ1-5, reads DTGVSQNPRHKITKRGQNVTFRCDPISEHNRLYWYRQTLGQGPEFLTYFQNEAQLEKSRLLSDRFSAERPKGSFSTLEIQRTEQGDSAMYLCASSLGTGGNQPQHFGDGTRLSIL.

The CDR3 sequence is CASSTGEGELFF. In DNA form, the CDR3 reads TGTGCCAGCAGCACAGGGGAGGGGGAGCTGTTTTTT. The chain combines TRBV5-4 with TRBJ2-2; the match to TRBD1 covers 7 bases. Unmatched junction bases numbered 2, after V lost 4 bases and J lost 8 bases. The CDR3 totals 12 residues. The germline V gene encodes CDR1 SGHNT and CDR2 YYREEE (reference sequence).

The chain combines TRBV9 with TRBJ1-5; D is possibly TRBD1 (5 bases). Between the trimmed V and J ends, which lost 3 bases and 7 bases, there was a span of 17 bases. CDR1 is SGDLS, CDR2 YYNGEE, per germline. The CDR3 consists of 15 residues. The CDR3 sequence is CASSESTDPRQPQHF. CDR3 nucleotides: TGTGCCAGCAGCGAGTCGACAGACCCCCGACAGCCCCAGCATTTT.

The chain couples TRBV19 to TRBJ2-2; 9 bases agree with TRBD2. V lost 2 bases to trimming and J lost 8 bases; unmatched junction nucleotides: 3. The CDR3 loop spans 14 amino acids. Germline-derived CDR1 and CDR2 are LNHDA and SQIVND (reference sequence). This chain's CDR3 is CASSIRLAAGELFF. The CDR3, as DNA: TGTGCCAGTAGTATACGACTAGCGGCGGGGGAGCTGTTTTTT.

The chain joins TRBV6-5 to TRBJ2-7, with D perhaps TRBD2 (6 bases). Germline V lookup: CDR1 MNHEY, CDR2 SVGAGI. The CDR3 covers 15 residues. Trimming cost V 0 bases and J 6 bases, with 15 bases left between them. CDR3 in amino acids: CASSYSRLRRGEQYF. DNA of the CDR3: TGTGCCAGCAGTTACTCGAGGTTGAGGAGGGGCGAGCAGTACTTC.

This sequence joins TRBV29-1 and TRBJ1-2; D is undetermined. The CDR3 consists of 11 residues. CDR1 and CDR2 (germline): SQVTM, ANQGSEA. CDR3 amino acids: CTAHSDYGYTF. The CDR3 DNA reads TGCACAGCGCATTCGGACTATGGCTACACCTTC.